This entry features one T cell receptor beta chain sequence. Its antigen remains unidentified. RNA transcripts yielded amplified TCR beta CDR3 regions. HTBI primers were employed in a first-round RT-PCR of the TCR CDR3. From the multiplex PCR reads, TCRdb called clonotypes with MiXCR, one entry per CDR3 protein. Of fewer than 550,000 distinct CDR3 sequences detected, approximately 24% appear once; the ten largest clones hold 11%. The data are from a study of T cells in Graves' hyperthyroidism and ophthalmopathy. Study as a whole: Before treatment of any kind, peripheral blood was taken at initial diagnosis.

Ophthalmopathy patients had moderate-to-severe active disease, CAS ≥3, NOSPECS ≥4, and disease duration under 3 months. Together with thyroid ultrasound, orbital computed tomography, serum thyroxine and TRAb, clinical symptoms were used for diagnoses. Study observations and caveats: Among thyroid clonotypes expanded above 0.001, most also appeared in blood.

This sequence originates from a woman in her 30s with Graves' ophthalmopathy. Material for sequencing was blood.

CDR3 amino acids: CSAKGGANTGELFF. CDR3 nucleotides: TGCAGTGCTAAGGGGGGGGCGAACACCGGGGAGCTGTTTTTT. The rearrangement links TRBV20-1 to TRBJ2-2, with D possibly TRBD2 on 7 matching bases. The ends were cut back, 4 bases at V and 0 bases at J, with 9 bases in the middle. Germline CDR1 is DFQATT and CDR2 is SNEGSKA (reference sequence). The CDR3 totals 14 residues.